Below, 3 T cell receptor beta chains from the same sample are listed, as sequenced in a study of cytomegalovirus exposure and HLA in healthy donors. In the PCR, 60 Vbeta and 13 Jbeta primers were used. Sequencing used immunoSEQ multiplex PCR; TCRdb keeps in-frame clones, though not all of them. The sample carries 150,000 to 180,000 clones, roughly 77% recorded once. The specimen was PBMCs. The source of these receptors is a man aged 25 to 40 in good health and CMV-seropositive.

V and J are TRBV30 and TRBJ2-3; possible D gene TRBD2, 5 bases. Germline V CDR1 and CDR2: GTSNPN, SVGIG (reference sequence). Trimming stripped 0 bases from V and 0 bases from J, with 10 bases between. There are 15 residues in the CDR3. The CDR3 sequence is CAWSVSGLSTDTQYF. Here the CDR3 DNA reads TGTGCCTGGAGTGTATCAGGACTGAGCACAGATACGCAGTATTTT.

The chain recombines TRBV5-1 with TRBJ2-4; TRBD1 might be the D (5 bases). V was trimmed by 0 bases and J by 0 bases, leaving 10 bases between them. The V gene's germline CDR1 is SGHRS and CDR2 YFSETQ. CDR3 size: 16 residues. The CDR3 protein is CASSLEGAAAKNIQYF. The CDR3 coding sequence is TGCGCCAGCAGCTTGGAAGGGGCGGCAGCCAAAAACATTCAGTACTTC.

The V and J genes are TRBV30 and TRBJ2-3, with D possibly being TRBD2 (5 bases). Germline V lookup: CDR1 GTSNPN, CDR2 SVGIG (reference sequence). CDR3 length: 15 amino acids. The germline V and J ends were trimmed by 0 bases and 0 bases, with 10 bases remaining between them. CDR3 protein: CAWSVGGASTDTQYF. CDR3 nucleotides: TGTGCCTGGAGTGTAGGAGGAGCTAGCACAGATACGCAGTATTTT.